Listed here are 28 T cell receptor beta chains from one sample, sequenced in a study of T cell responses to AZD1222 COVID-19 vaccine. TCRdb's copy holds only in-frame clones and misses some; the assay was immunoSEQ multiplex PCR. The sample lists fewer than 90,000 clones; around 90% were seen once. Sequences were derived from peripheral blood, sampled on day 0 of AZD1222 vaccination. These receptors were obtained from an adult in good health.

The rearrangement joins TRBV19 to TRBJ2-1; D gene unclear. The germline CDR1 and CDR2 sequences are LNHDA and SQIVND (reference sequence). CDR3 length equals 12 residues. V lost 1 base to trimming and J lost 7 bases, with 5 bases between them. CDR3 nucleotide sequence: TGTGCCAGTAGTATAGTGGAGAATGAGCAGTTCTTC. As protein: CASSIVENEQFF.

This clone was seen only once. The chain links TRBV9 to TRBJ1-6; 7 nucleotides match TRBD1. Trimming cost V 4 bases and J 5 bases; bases outside gene matches: 6. Germline CDR1 is SGDLS and CDR2 is YYNGEE. The CDR3 consists of 15 residues. CDR3 loop: CASSRQGGDNSPLHF. The CDR3 DNA sequence: TGTGCCAGCAGCCGACAGGGCGGAGATAATTCACCCCTCCACTTT.

The J gene is TRBJ1-3, the V gene TRBV28; D is ambiguous. Germline CDR1 MDHEN, CDR2 SYDVKM. The CDR3 extends over 16 amino acids. The germline V and J ends were trimmed by 3 bases and 2 bases, with 14 bases remaining between them. The CDR3: CASSFQPLGTGNTIYF. CDR3 coding DNA: TGTGCCAGCAGTTTCCAGCCCTTAGGGACTGGAAACACCATATATTTT.

The rearrangement joins TRBV4-2 to TRBJ1-5, with TRBD1 matching 7 bases. V was clipped by 3 bases and J by 6 bases; unmatched bases: 14. The CDR3 is 17 amino acids. Per germline, CDR1 LGHNA and CDR2 YNFKEQ. The DNA of the CDR3 is TGTGCCAGCAGCCAGGAGACAGGGATTGGGTTTGGTCAGCCCCAGCATTTT. It yields the protein CASSQETGIGFGQPQHF.

The V call is TRBV18, the J call TRBJ1-5; D perhaps matches TRBD1 (6 bases). From germline, CDR1 is KGHSH and CDR2 LQKENI. There are 15 residues in the CDR3. V lost 2 bases to trimming and J lost 6 bases, with 14 bases between them. The CDR3 nucleotides read TGTGCCAGCTCACCAGAACCCAGGGGAGGTCAGCCCCAGCATTTT. Amino acid sequence: CASSPEPRGGQPQHF. Full variable domain (outside the CDR3, taken from reference TRBV18 and TRBJ1-5): NAGVMQNPRHLVRRRGQEARLRCSPMKGHSHVYWYRQLPEEGLKFMVYLQKENIIDESGMPKERFSAEFPKEGPSILRIQQVVRGDSAAYFCASSPEPRGGQPQHFGDGTRLSIL.

This rearrangement joins TRBV7-8 to TRBJ1-5; possible D gene TRBD1, 5 bases. Trimming took 3 bases from V and 6 from J, leaving 18 bases between them. The CDR3 consists of 16 residues. Germline-derived CDR1 and CDR2 are SGHVS and FQNEAQ. The CDR3 DNA sequence: TGTGCCAGCAGCTTGTCCTCGGGTGACGGGGGTCAGCCCCAGCATTTT. This translates into CASSLSSGDGGQPQHF.

The chain combines TRBV2 with TRBJ2-2, with 11 bases fitting TRBD2. CDR1 is SNHLY, CDR2 FYNNEI, per germline. V shed 6 bases, J shed 5 bases, and the junction held 2 bases outside the gene matches. This CDR3 is 14 amino acids long. CDR3 in amino acids: CASRLAGETGELFF. The CDR3, as DNA: TGTGCCAGCAGACTAGCGGGAGAGACCGGGGAGCTGTTTTTT.

This sequence joins TRBV7-8 and TRBJ1-5; 7 nucleotides line up with TRBD1. V was pared by 2 bases and J by 6 bases, with 4 bases of the junction left unmatched. Germline CDR1 SGHVS, CDR2 FQNEAQ. The CDR3 consists of 14 residues. The CDR3 DNA is TGTGCCAGCAGCTTAATCAGGGGGGGTCAGCCCCAGCATTTT. Residues: CASSLIRGGQPQHF.

In nucleotides, the CDR3 is TGCGCCAGCAGGTTTGCTAGCACAGATACGCAGTATTTT. Translated: CASRFASTDTQYF. The chain carries TRBV23-1 and TRBJ2-3, with D hard to call. TRBV23-1 falls under the ORF class, with uncertain function. Trimming stripped 6 bases from V and 0 bases from J, with 7 bases between. There are 13 residues in the CDR3.

The chain uses TRBV7-2 and TRBJ1-1; D is ambiguous. Trimming stripped 1 base from V and 0 bases from J, with 12 bases between. Germline lookup yields CDR1 SGHTA and CDR2 FQGNSA. The CDR3 is 16 amino acids. This CDR3 reads CASSLVAGLMNTEAFF. The CDR3 DNA reads as TGTGCCAGCAGCTTAGTGGCGGGTCTGATGAACACTGAAGCTTTCTTT.

In DNA, the CDR3 is TGTGCCAGCTCACTGATCGATCGATGGGACACGCAGTATTTT. Encoded protein: CASSLIDRWDTQYF. The J gene is TRBJ2-3, the V gene TRBV18, with D perhaps being TRBD1 or TRBD2 (5 bases each). The CDR3 contains 14 residues. CDR1 KGHSH and CDR2 LQKENI come from the germline V gene. The germline V and J ends were trimmed by 4 bases and 9 bases, with 17 bases remaining between them.

This sequence joins TRBV29-1 and TRBJ1-1, with 7 bases lining up with TRBD1. Trimming removed 6 bases from V and 4 bases from J; junction bases left unmatched: 11. In germline, CDR1 is SQVTM, CDR2 ANQGSEA. The CDR3 covers 14 residues. The CDR3: CSVGQPRPLTEAFF. CDR3 coding DNA: TGCAGCGTGGGACAGCCGAGACCACTCACTGAAGCTTTCTTT.

This clone was seen only once. The chain employs TRBV7-9 and TRBJ1-2, with D unclear. V lost 11 bases and J lost 8, with 6 bases in between. The CDR3 is 8 amino acids. Germline V CDR1 and CDR2: SEHNR, FQNEAQ (reference sequence). The CDR3 is CAGPGYTF. The CDR3 coding sequence is TGTGCCGGCCCCGGCTACACCTTC.

This clone appeared a few times. The chain carries TRBV27 and TRBJ2-3; tentatively, D is TRBD2 (6 bases). Trimming shortened V by 0 bases and J by 2 bases, and 12 bases separated the two germline ends. CDR1 is MNHEY, CDR2 SMNVEV, per germline (reference sequence). The CDR3 spans 16 residues. The CDR3 nucleotides read TGTGCCAGCAGTTTATCTTCGGGACTCCCCACAGATACGCAGTATTTT. This codes for CASSLSSGLPTDTQYF.

The chain employs TRBV11-3 and TRBJ1-1; 7 nucleotides line up with TRBD1. With 5 bases clipped from V and 3 bases from J, the junction kept 6 bases outside the gene matches. The CDR3 sequence is 14 residues long. Germline lookup yields CDR1 SGHNT and CDR2 YENEEA. CDR3 sequence: CASSRIGTDTEAFF. CDR3 DNA sequence: TGTGCCAGCAGCCGCATTGGGACAGACACTGAAGCTTTCTTT.

The chain recombines TRBV2 with TRBJ1-1; 7 bases match TRBD1. This CDR3 region has 13 residues. Losses at the gene ends were 6 bases for V and 7 bases for J; bases not matched to a gene: 8. Germline assignment: CDR1 SNHLY and CDR2 FYNNEI. CDR3 loop: CASRHRGLGEAFF. The CDR3, as DNA: TGTGCCAGCAGGCACAGGGGCCTCGGTGAAGCTTTCTTT.

The CDR3 sequence is CASSWYSGASAGVETQYF. The DNA of the CDR3 is TGTGCCAGCAGCTGGTACTCGGGGGCGAGCGCAGGGGTAGAGACCCAGTACTTC. The rearrangement links TRBV5-6 to TRBJ2-5; either TRBD1 or TRBD2 may fit D (6 bases each). The V end was cut by 3 bases, the J end by 4 bases, with 25 bases between. Germline CDR1 and CDR2: SGHDT and YYEEEE. The CDR3 contains 18 residues.

This chain joins TRBV5-1 and TRBJ1-4, with no clear D. Germline lookup yields CDR1 SGHRS and CDR2 YFSETQ. Trimming shortened V by 4 bases and J by 1 base, and 5 bases separated the two germline ends. The CDR3 is 13 amino acids. Here the CDR3 reads CASSLRTNEKLFF. CDR3 nucleotides: TGCGCCAGCAGCCTACGAACTAATGAAAAACTGTTTTTT.

This chain connects TRBV12-3 or TRBV12-4 to TRBJ1-1, with no clear D. The CDR3 consists of 13 residues. V was shortened by 4 bases and J by 7 bases, with 13 bases between the two germline ends. The CDR3 nucleotides are TGTGCCAGCAGTTCTCCGACCTCCGGTGAAGCTTTCTTT. Amino acid sequence: CASSSPTSGEAFF.

V usage is TRBV7-4 and J usage is TRBJ1-3; D not resolved. The CDR3 spans 12 residues. Germline values: CDR1 SGHVT, CDR2 SQSDAQ. V lost 8 bases, J lost 1 base, and 6 bases lay in between. The CDR3 DNA reads TGTGCCAGCCCCCTGTCTGGAAACACCATATATTTT. Translated: CASPLSGNTIYF.

The chain has TRBV6-5 and TRBJ2-5, with TRBD2 identical over 7 bases. J lost 5 bases, V lost 8 bases, and 5 bases had no gene match. The CDR3 contains 12 residues. Germline CDR1 MNHEY, CDR2 SVGAGI. The CDR3 nucleotides are TGTGCCAGCGGGGGTAGCGGGGAGACCCAGTACTTC. Protein: CASGGSGETQYF.

V is TRBV21-1 and J is TRBJ2-3; TRBD2, the table's D call, was not compared with the DNA. TRBV21-1 constitutes a pseudogene. The CDR3 runs 14 residues. Written as DNA, the CDR3 is TGTGCCAGCAGCAGCGGGAGTATAGGAGATACGCAGTATTTT. Its translation: CASSSGSIGDTQYF.

This clone was recorded a few times. This chain connects TRBV2 to TRBJ2-1; the match to TRBD1 covers 9 bases. This CDR3 contains 14 residues. CDR1 is SNHLY and CDR2 is FYNNEI in the germline V gene. Trimming cost V 10 bases and J 10 bases; bases outside gene matches: 14. The CDR3 nucleotides are TGTGCCAACCGTCCCGGGACAGGGTTCGGCGAGCAGTTCTTC. Translating gives CANRPGTGFGEQFF.

This clone was recorded only once. This chain uses TRBV5-1 with TRBJ2-3; TRBD2 agrees at 8 bases. From germline, CDR1 is SGHRS and CDR2 YFSETQ. This CDR3 contains 14 residues. Trimming removed 0 bases from V and 3 bases from J; junction bases left unmatched: 0. The CDR3, as DNA: TGCGCCAGCAGCTTGGAGCGGGAGACAGATACGCAGTATTTT. Translated: CASSLERETDTQYF.

This clone was recorded only once. This chain connects TRBV9 to TRBJ2-1; 12 bases match TRBD1. The junction had 4 bases not matched to a gene; V was cut back by 3 bases and J by 6 bases. Looked up from germline, CDR1 is SGDLS and CDR2 is YYNGEE. This CDR3 is built from 15 residues. CDR3 residues: CASSAGTGGPNEQFF. The CDR3 nucleotides are TGTGCCAGCAGCGCCGGGACAGGGGGCCCCAATGAGCAGTTCTTC.

This clone was recorded a few times. V gene TRBV5-1 combines with J gene TRBJ1-4; weak D call: TRBD1 (5 bases). Germline V lookup: CDR1 SGHRS, CDR2 YFSETQ. Between the trimmed V and J ends, which lost 3 bases and 8 bases, there was a span of 14 bases. This CDR3 has 14 residues. CDR3 in DNA: TGCGCCAGCAGCTCGCAGGGTCTTGGGGAAAAACTGTTTTTT. Amino acid sequence: CASSSQGLGEKLFF.

In this sample, this clone turned up once. The V gene is TRBV7-2, the J gene TRBJ2-3; 7 bases line up with TRBD2. The germline V gene encodes CDR1 SGHTA and CDR2 FQGNSA. This CDR3 region has 15 residues. After removal of 1 base from V and 6 bases from J, the junction contained 7 bases not matched to a gene. The CDR3 nucleotides are TGTGCCAGCAGCTTAGTGCTAGCGGTTACCGATACGCAGTATTTT. Amino acid sequence: CASSLVLAVTDTQYF.

The chain links TRBV11-2 to TRBJ1-5, with D perhaps matching TRBD1 (6 bases). The CDR3 runs 14 residues. Germline assignment: CDR1 SGHAT and CDR2 FQNNGV. Trimming left V 1 base short and J 7 bases short, with 11 bases between. The CDR3 region has the DNA TGTGCCAGCAGCTTAGGGGCAGGGGTGCAGCCCCAGCATTTT. It yields the protein CASSLGAGVQPQHF. Full variable domain (remainder filled in from reference TRBV11-2 and TRBJ1-5): EAGVAQSPRYKIIEKRQSVAFWCNPISGHATLYWYQQILGQGPKLLIQFQNNGVVDDSQLPKDRFSAERLKGVDSTLKIQPAKLEDSAVYLCASSLGAGVQPQHFGDGTRLSIL.